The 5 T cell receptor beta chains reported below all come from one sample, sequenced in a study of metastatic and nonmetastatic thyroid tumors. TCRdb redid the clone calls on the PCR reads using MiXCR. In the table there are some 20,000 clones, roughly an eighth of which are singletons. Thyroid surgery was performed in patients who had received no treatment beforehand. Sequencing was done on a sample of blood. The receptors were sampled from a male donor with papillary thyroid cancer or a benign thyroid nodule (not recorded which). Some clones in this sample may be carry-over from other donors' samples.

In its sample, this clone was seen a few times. The CDR3 bases are TGTGCCAGTAGTCCGAGCCTAAGTGGGCTCTATCAGCCCCAGCATTTT. This encodes CASSPSLSGLYQPQHF. The chain has TRBV19 and TRBJ1-5, with unresolved D. Between the trimmed V and J ends, which lost 5 bases and 5 bases, there was a span of 19 bases. The CDR3 contains 16 residues. Germline lookup yields CDR1 LNHDA and CDR2 SQIVND (reference sequence).

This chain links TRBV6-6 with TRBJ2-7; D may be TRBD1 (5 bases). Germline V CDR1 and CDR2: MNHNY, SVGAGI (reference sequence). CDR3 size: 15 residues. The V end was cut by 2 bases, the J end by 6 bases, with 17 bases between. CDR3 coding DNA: TGTGCCAGCAGTTACACCCAGGGTTTGTCGGCCGAGCAGTACTTC. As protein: CASSYTQGLSAEQYF.

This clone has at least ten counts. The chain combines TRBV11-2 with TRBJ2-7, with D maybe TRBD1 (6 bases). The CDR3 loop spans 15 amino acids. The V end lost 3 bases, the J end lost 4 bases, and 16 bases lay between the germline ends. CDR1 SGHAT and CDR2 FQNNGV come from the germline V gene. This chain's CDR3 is CASSLGTRSGYEQYF. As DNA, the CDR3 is TGTGCCAGCAGCTTGGGGACAAGGTCCGGGTACGAGCAGTACTTC.

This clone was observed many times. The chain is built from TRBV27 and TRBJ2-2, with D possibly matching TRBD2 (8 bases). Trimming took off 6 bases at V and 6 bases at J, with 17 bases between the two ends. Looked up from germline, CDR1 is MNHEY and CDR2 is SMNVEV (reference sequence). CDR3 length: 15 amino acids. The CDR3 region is CASSSFGRGPGELFF. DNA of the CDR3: TGTGCCAGCAGCTCTTTCGGGAGGGGGCCCGGGGAGCTGTTTTTT.

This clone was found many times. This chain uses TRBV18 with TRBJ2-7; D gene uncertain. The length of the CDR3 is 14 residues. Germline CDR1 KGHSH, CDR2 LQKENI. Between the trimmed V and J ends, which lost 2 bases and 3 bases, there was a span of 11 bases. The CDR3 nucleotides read TGTGCCAGCTCACCAGACCTGAGCGTCTACGAGCAGTACTTC. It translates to CASSPDLSVYEQYF.